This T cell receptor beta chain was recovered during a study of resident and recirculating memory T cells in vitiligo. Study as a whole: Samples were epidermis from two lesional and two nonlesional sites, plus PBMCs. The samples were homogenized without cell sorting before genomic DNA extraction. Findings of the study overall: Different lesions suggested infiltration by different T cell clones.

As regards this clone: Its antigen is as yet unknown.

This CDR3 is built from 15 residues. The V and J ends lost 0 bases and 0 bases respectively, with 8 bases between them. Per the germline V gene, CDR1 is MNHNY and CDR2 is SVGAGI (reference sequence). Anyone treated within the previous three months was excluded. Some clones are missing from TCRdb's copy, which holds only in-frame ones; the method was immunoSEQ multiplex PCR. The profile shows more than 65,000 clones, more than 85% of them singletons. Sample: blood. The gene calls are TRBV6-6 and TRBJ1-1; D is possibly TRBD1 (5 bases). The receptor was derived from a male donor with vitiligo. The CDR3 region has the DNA TGTGCCAGCAGTTACTCGACAGCCATGAACACTGAAGCTTTCTTT. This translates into CASSYSTAMNTEAFF.